A selection of T cell receptor beta chains follows, all from one sample in a study of CD8 T cells in Susac syndrome. TCRdb analysed the immunoSEQ multiplex PCR reads with MiXCR anew, one entry per CDR3 protein. The profile shows about 150,000 distinct CDR3 sequences, around 95% of them singletons. The source material was CD8+ T cells from PBMCs. These receptors were taken from a human donor with multiple sclerosis. Each CDR3 is given with its conserved first and last residue. Each record gives: CDR3 protein, CDR3 DNA, J gene, V gene, D gene. D genes are given only for firm matches.

CDR3aa: CASSLSSGNGYYGYTF
CDR3nt: TGTGCCAGCAGTTTATCGTCCGGGAACGGGTACTATGGCTACACCTTC
j_gene: TRBJ1-2
v_gene: TRBV27
d_gene: .

CDR3aa: CASSPNLQETQYF
CDR3nt: TGTGCCAGCAGCCCAAATCTACAAGAGACCCAGTACTTC
j_gene: TRBJ2-5
v_gene: TRBV7-9
d_gene: .

CDR3aa: CASSGANSEQYF
CDR3nt: TGTGCCAGCAGCGGAGCTAATTCCGAGCAGTACTTC
j_gene: TRBJ2-7
v_gene: TRBV7-9
d_gene: .

CDR3aa: CASSRDRPSSYNSPLHF
CDR3nt: TGTGCCAGCAGTCGGGACAGGCCCAGCTCCTATAATTCACCCCTCCACTTT
j_gene: TRBJ1-6
v_gene: TRBV12-3/TRBV12-4
d_gene: TRBD1

CDR3aa: CASSLLAADTQYF
CDR3nt: TGTGCCAGCAGTTTACTAGCAGCAGATACGCAGTATTTT
j_gene: TRBJ2-3
v_gene: TRBV12-3/TRBV12-4
d_gene: .

CDR3aa: CASSYSGTGTYEQYF
CDR3nt: TGTGCCAGCAGTTACTCGGGGACAGGGACCTACGAGCAGTACTTC
j_gene: TRBJ2-7
v_gene: TRBV6-5
d_gene: TRBD1

CDR3aa: CASSLIQVQETQYF
CDR3nt: TGTGCCAGCAGCTTAATCCAGGTCCAAGAGACCCAGTACTTC
j_gene: TRBJ2-5
v_gene: TRBV11-1
d_gene: .

CDR3aa: CASSEYRGNTEAFF
CDR3nt: TGTGCCAGCAGTGAGTACAGGGGGAACACTGAAGCTTTCTTT
j_gene: TRBJ1-1
v_gene: TRBV2
d_gene: TRBD1

CDR3aa: CASSPQGLVYEQYF
CDR3nt: TGTGCCAGCAGTCCCCAAGGACTAGTCTACGAGCAGTACTTC
j_gene: TRBJ2-7
v_gene: TRBV27
d_gene: TRBD2

CDR3aa: CASSRRGLKAEAFF
CDR3nt: TGTGCCAGCAGCCGCAGGGGCCTGAAGGCTGAAGCTTTCTTT
j_gene: TRBJ1-1
v_gene: TRBV27
d_gene: .